This T cell receptor (beta chain) was captured in a study of ipilimumab plus nivolumab after autologous stem cell transplantation. This table comes from immunoSEQ multiplex PCR, and its TCRdb copy is limited to in-frame clones, with some not included. Counted here are about 25,000 clones, 86% occurring once; the ten biggest clones make up roughly 5%. The CDR3 is 16 amino acids. Trimming shortened V by 4 bases and J by 8 bases, and 21 bases separated the two germline ends. Germline-derived CDR1 and CDR2 are LNHDA and SQIVND (reference sequence). The gene calls are TRBV19 and TRBJ2-1; D is undetermined. The starting material was PBMCs, obtained in a trial of ipilimumab plus nivolumab as post-transplant consolidation. This TCR came from a male donor with diffuse large B-cell lymphoma. CDR3 sequence reads: CASSSASNTPVYEQFF. CDR3 bases: TGTGCCAGTAGTAGCGCATCGAATACGCCGGTTTATGAGCAGTTCTTC.